This TCR beta chain emerged from a study of CD8 T cells in Susac syndrome. From germline, CDR1 is PRHDT and CDR2 FYEKMQ (reference sequence). With 5 bases removed from V and 2 bases from J, the gap between germline ends came to 13 bases. The CDR3 length is 15 residues. An amount of RNA that ranged from about 0.45 to 1 ug was reverse transcribed with random hexamers. TCRdb recomputed calls from the immunoSEQ multiplex PCR reads with MiXCR, one row per CDR3 protein. This table holds some 63,000 distinct CDR3 sequences, roughly 94% found once. What was sequenced was CD8+ T cells from PBMCs. The J gene is TRBJ2-1, the V gene TRBV13, with TRBD1 as a possible D gene (5 bases). This TCR was recovered from a human donor with multiple sclerosis. CDR3 amino acids: CASSETGDTYNEQFF. The CDR3 DNA follows: TGTGCCAGCAGCGAAACAGGAGATACCTACAATGAGCAGTTCTTC.